These T cell receptor beta chains were read from a single sample in a study of PD-L1 blockade in urothelial cancer. Assay used: immunoSEQ multiplex PCR; TCRdb lists only in-frame clones, some missing. The table shows fewer than 45,000 clones, with approximately 80% occurring only once. The sample here was PBMCs, taken around atezolizumab (anti-PD-L1) treatment. The receptor source for this set is a man between 70 and 80 years old with urothelial cancer. Each CDR3 is given with its conserved first and last residue. The order of the fields is CDR3 protein, CDR3 DNA, clone size, V gene, D gene, J gene. The D gene is left open where the match is weak. The size field is filled for only some rows; it gives once, few, many or a size class.

CDR3: CASGTSPYNEQFF; DNA: TGTGCCAGCGGGACTAGTCCCTACAATGAGCAGTTCTTC; size: .; V: TRBV7-9; D: TRBD2; J: TRBJ2-1
CDR3: CASSPLSGGLEQYF; DNA: TGTGCCAGCTCACCACTTAGCGGGGGGCTCGAGCAGTACTTC; size: .; V: TRBV18; D: TRBD2; J: TRBJ2-7
CDR3: CASTLGGSVSYEQYF; DNA: TGTGCCAGCACCCTCGGCGGGAGTGTCTCCTACGAGCAGTACTTC; size: .; V: TRBV28; D: TRBD2; J: TRBJ2-7
CDR3: CASSLGRAQPQHF; DNA: TGTGCCAGTAGTCTGGGCAGGGCTCAGCCCCAGCATTTT; size: .; V: TRBV19; D: .; J: TRBJ1-5
CDR3: CASSQDLQAYQPQHF; DNA: TGCGCCAGCAGCCAAGATCTACAGGCTTATCAGCCCCAGCATTTT; size: .; V: TRBV4-1; D: .; J: TRBJ1-5
CDR3: CASSPLGRREKLFF; DNA: TGTGCCAGCAGCCCCCTAGGCCGGCGGGAAAAACTGTTTTTT; size: .; V: TRBV14; D: .; J: TRBJ1-4
CDR3: CASSMGGGQNNQPQHF; DNA: TGTGCCAGCAGCATGGGCGGAGGACAGAACAATCAGCCCCAGCATTTT; size: .; V: TRBV5-6; D: .; J: TRBJ1-5
CDR3: CASSSSSPGELFF; DNA: TGTGCCAGCAGTTCCTCTTCCCCCGGGGAGCTGTTTTTT; size: .; V: TRBV28; D: .; J: TRBJ2-2
CDR3: CASSETGATEAFF; DNA: TGTGCCAGCAGTGAAACAGGGGCCACTGAAGCTTTCTTT; size: .; V: TRBV2; D: TRBD1; J: TRBJ1-1
CDR3: CASSIPRVSHEQFF; DNA: TGTGCCAGTAGTATCCCCAGGGTTTCTCATGAGCAGTTCTTC; size: .; V: TRBV19; D: .; J: TRBJ2-1
CDR3: CASSPSNEQFF; DNA: TGTGCCAGCAGCCCGTCCAATGAGCAGTTCTTC; size: few; V: TRBV11-2; D: .; J: TRBJ2-1
CDR3: CASSSLAAVYTGELFF; DNA: TGTGCCAGCAGCTCCCTGGCGGCAGTCTACACCGGGGAGCTGTTTTTT; size: .; V: TRBV7-2; D: .; J: TRBJ2-2
CDR3: CASSPGQGGEKLFF; DNA: TGCGCCAGCAGCCCCGGACAGGGTGGCGAAAAACTGTTTTTT; size: .; V: TRBV5-1; D: TRBD1; J: TRBJ1-4
CDR3: CASSKQGGPYEQYF; DNA: TGTGCCAGCAGCAAACAGGGGGGACCCTACGAGCAGTACTTC; size: .; V: TRBV7-6; D: TRBD1; J: TRBJ2-7
CDR3: CASRVRTSGLNEQFF; DNA: TGTGCCAGCAGGGTGCGGACTAGCGGGCTGAATGAGCAGTTCTTC; size: .; V: TRBV2; D: TRBD2; J: TRBJ2-1
CDR3: CSVEGAAYEQYF; DNA: TGCAGCGTTGAGGGGGCGGCCTACGAGCAGTACTTC; size: few; V: TRBV29-1; D: .; J: TRBJ2-7
CDR3: CAWSRQGQGELFF; DNA: TGTGCCTGGAGTAGACAGGGGCAGGGGGAGCTGTTTTTT; size: once; V: TRBV30; D: TRBD1; J: TRBJ2-2
CDR3: CASSPGAGDGEQYF; DNA: TGCGCCAGCAGCCCGGGGGCGGGAGATGGCGAGCAGTACTTC; size: .; V: TRBV5-1; D: .; J: TRBJ2-7
CDR3: CASSVALGGTGELFF; DNA: TGTGCCAGCAGCGTAGCTTTGGGGGGGACCGGGGAGCTGTTTTTT; size: .; V: TRBV9; D: TRBD2; J: TRBJ2-2
CDR3: CASSLSYTGELFF; DNA: TGTGCCAGCAGTTTGTCTTACACCGGGGAGCTGTTTTTT; size: once; V: TRBV27; D: .; J: TRBJ2-2
CDR3: CASTAGGRGDTQYF; DNA: TGCGCCAGCACAGCGGGGGGGCGGGGAGATACGCAGTATTTT; size: .; V: TRBV5-1; D: TRBD2; J: TRBJ2-3
CDR3: CASRTGYGDQPQHF; DNA: TGTGCCAGCCGTACAGGGTATGGGGATCAGCCCCAGCATTTT; size: few; V: TRBV19; D: .; J: TRBJ1-5
CDR3: CASSLEAGSYNEQFF; DNA: TGTGCCAGCAGCTTGGAAGCGGGGTCTTACAATGAGCAGTTCTTC; size: .; V: TRBV5-4; D: TRBD2; J: TRBJ2-1
CDR3: CASSGDGRGSSNEQFF; DNA: TGTGCCAGCTCTGGAGATGGGAGGGGGAGTAGCAATGAGCAGTTCTTC; size: once; V: TRBV18; D: .; J: TRBJ2-1
CDR3: CASSPRDRGYEQYF; DNA: TGTGCCAGCTCACCACGGGACAGGGGGTACGAGCAGTACTTC; size: .; V: TRBV18; D: TRBD1; J: TRBJ2-7
CDR3: CASSLGGGWGEAFF; DNA: TGTGCCAGCAGCTTAGGGGGGGGTTGGGGTGAAGCTTTCTTT; size: few; V: TRBV7-2; D: .; J: TRBJ1-1
CDR3: CASIRGQGMGNEQFF; DNA: TGTGCCAGTATTAGGGGACAGGGAATGGGCAATGAGCAGTTCTTC; size: .; V: TRBV19; D: TRBD1; J: TRBJ2-1
CDR3: CASSLGGRGTDTQYF; DNA: TGTGCCAGCAGCTTAGGGGGCCGTGGGACAGATACGCAGTATTTT; size: .; V: TRBV7-2; D: .; J: TRBJ2-3
CDR3: CASGTGNTEAFF; DNA: TGTGCCAGCGGAACAGGGAACACTGAAGCTTTCTTT; size: few; V: TRBV2; D: .; J: TRBJ1-1
CDR3: CASSEPDRGNTEAFF; DNA: TGTGCCAGCAGCGAGCCCGACAGGGGGAACACTGAAGCTTTCTTT; size: .; V: TRBV5-6; D: TRBD1; J: TRBJ1-1
CDR3: CSVAGTYNTGELFF; DNA: TGCAGCGTTGCCGGGACATACAACACCGGGGAGCTGTTTTTT; size: .; V: TRBV29-1; D: .; J: TRBJ2-2